One and the same sample provided the 9 T cell receptor beta chains below, sequenced in a study of cytomegalovirus exposure and HLA in healthy donors. With 60 Vbeta and 13 Jbeta primers, the PCR was carried out. The protocol was immunoSEQ multiplex PCR, while the TCRdb copy is restricted to in-frame clones and leaves out a portion. The sample lists 110,000 or so clones; more than 65% were seen once. The source material was PBMCs. These receptors came from a middle-aged man in good health and CMV-seropositive.

The genes are TRBV7-9 and TRBJ1-6; TRBD1 agrees at 10 bases. Germline lookup yields CDR1 SEHNR and CDR2 FQNEAQ (reference sequence). V was pared by 5 bases and J by 14 bases, with 18 bases of the junction left unmatched. The CDR3 runs 17 residues. CDR3 sequence reads: CASSTKDRGRPEGALHF. The CDR3 DNA is TGTGCCAGCAGCACGAAAGACAGGGGGCGCCCTGAGGGGGCCCTCCACTTT.

The rearrangement links TRBV2 to TRBJ1-6; 10 bases map to TRBD1. The CDR3 is 14 amino acids. The germline V gene encodes CDR1 SNHLY and CDR2 FYNNEI. The V segment lost 3 bases and the J segment 9 bases; nucleotides outside the gene matches: 2. The CDR3 sequence is CASSDGTGVSPLHF. The CDR3 nucleotides are TGTGCCAGCAGTGACGGGACAGGGGTTTCACCCCTCCACTTT.

The CDR3 coding sequence is TGTGCCAGCAGCCAAGTGCCAGTGAACACTGAAGCTTTCTTT. This encodes CASSQVPVNTEAFF. The chain is built from TRBV4-2 and TRBJ1-1; D ambiguous. Germline CDR1 LGHNA, CDR2 YNFKEQ. This CDR3 is 14 amino acids long. Deletions cut 1 base from V and 0 bases from J, with 6 bases between.

CDR3 nucleotide sequence: TGTGCCAGCAGCCGATGGGGGACAGGGCCCTACGAGCAGTACTTC. This codes for CASSRWGTGPYEQYF. The V and J genes are TRBV7-3 and TRBJ2-7; 9 positions agree with TRBD1. Germline values: CDR1 SGHTA, CDR2 FQGTGA. The CDR3 runs 15 residues. The V segment lost 5 bases and the J segment 2 bases; nucleotides outside the gene matches: 7.

The chain employs TRBV2 and TRBJ1-6; D is unresolved. There are 14 residues in the CDR3. The germline gives CDR1 SNHLY, CDR2 FYNNEI. V lost 4 bases and J lost 8, with 12 bases in between. This CDR3 is CASSVIEFDSPLHF. The CDR3 DNA reads as TGTGCCAGCAGTGTTATAGAGTTTGATTCACCCCTCCACTTT.

V gene TRBV15 combines with J gene TRBJ1-4; D remains ambiguous. The germline V and J ends were trimmed by 1 base and 6 bases, with 6 bases remaining between them. This CDR3 spans 13 amino acids. CDR1 is LNHNV and CDR2 is YYDKDF in the germline V gene (reference sequence). CDR3 nucleotide sequence: TGTGCCACCAGCAGAGGGCCAGATGAAAAACTGTTTTTT. It is translated as CATSRGPDEKLFF.

The chain links TRBV7-6 to TRBJ2-5; tentatively, D is TRBD1 (5 bases). CDR1 and CDR2 from the germline V gene are SGHVS and FNYEAQ. The V gene lost 1 base and the J gene lost 1 base, with 7 bases spanning the gap. This CDR3 is 14 amino acids long. The CDR3 reads CASSLDRGQETQYF. As DNA, the CDR3 is TGTGCCAGCAGCTTAGATAGGGGCCAAGAGACCCAGTACTTC.

The chain joins TRBV27 to TRBJ2-7; TRBD1 aligns across 10 bases. CDR1 is MNHEY and CDR2 is SMNVEV in the germline V gene (reference sequence). The ends lost 3 bases at V and 0 bases at J; junction bases unmatched: 2. This CDR3 is 15 amino acids long. CDR3 sequence: CASSFGTGASYEQYF. For the CDR3, the DNA is TGTGCCAGCAGTTTCGGGACAGGGGCCTCCTACGAGCAGTACTTC.

The chain has TRBV5-1 and TRBJ2-1, with D maybe TRBD2 (6 bases). The CDR3 contains 16 residues. Trimming took off 0 bases at V and 3 bases at J, with 13 bases between the two ends. In germline, CDR1 is SGHRS, CDR2 YFSETQ. The CDR3 coding sequence is TGCGCCAGCAGCTTGGGCGGGACCACAGGCTACAATGAGCAGTTCTTC. Residues: CASSLGGTTGYNEQFF.